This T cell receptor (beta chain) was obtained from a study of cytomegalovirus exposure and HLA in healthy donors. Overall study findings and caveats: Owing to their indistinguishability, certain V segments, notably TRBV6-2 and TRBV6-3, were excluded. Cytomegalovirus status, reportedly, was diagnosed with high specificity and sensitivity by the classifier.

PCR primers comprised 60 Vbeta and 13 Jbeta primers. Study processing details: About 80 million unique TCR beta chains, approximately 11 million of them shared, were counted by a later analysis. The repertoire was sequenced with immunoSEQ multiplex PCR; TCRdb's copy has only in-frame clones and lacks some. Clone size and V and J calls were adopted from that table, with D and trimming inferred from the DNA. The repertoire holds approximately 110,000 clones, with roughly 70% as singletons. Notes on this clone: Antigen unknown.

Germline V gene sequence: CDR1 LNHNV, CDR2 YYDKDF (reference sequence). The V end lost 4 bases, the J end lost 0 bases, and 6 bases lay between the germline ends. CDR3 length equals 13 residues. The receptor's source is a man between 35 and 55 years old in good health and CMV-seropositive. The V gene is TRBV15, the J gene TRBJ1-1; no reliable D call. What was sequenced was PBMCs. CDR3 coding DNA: TGTGCCACCAGCACAGCGATGAACACTGAAGCTTTCTTT. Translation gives CATSTAMNTEAFF.